This TCR beta chain derives from a study of blood T cell repertoires in COVID-19. Produced via immunoSEQ multiplex PCR; TCRdb's table is partial and in-frame only. The sample gives approximately 220,000 clones, approximately 83% of which show up once; 3% is in the top ten. This clone was counted a few times. Source material: peripheral blood. This clonotype was obtained from a young woman who had recovered from COVID-19.

CDR3 residues: CASSLGGSNEKLFF. The CDR3 nucleotides are TGTGCCAGCTCCTTGGGGGGGTCTAATGAAAAACTGTTTTTT. This sequence joins TRBV6-5 and TRBJ1-4; D might be TRBD1 (5 bases). Deletions cut 8 bases from V and 3 bases from J, with 13 bases between. The CDR3 length is 14 residues. CDR1 MNHEY and CDR2 SVGAGI come from the germline V gene.